The entry that follows covers one TCR beta chain sequence. The data were obtained in a study of blood T cell repertoires in COVID-19. Study context: Both acute and convalescent COVID-19 samples were obtained from the United States, Italy and Spain. Nucleic acid was either cDNA or gDNA, and it came from T cells, B-cell-depleted T cells, or PBMCs.

The J segment lost 2 bases and the V segment lost 4 bases, leaving 7 bases of the junction unmatched. The germline CDR1 and CDR2 sequences are SGHDT and YYEEEE. The CDR3 spans 15 residues. Original data processing: Reference gene primer amplification yielded estimated nucleated cell counts. Using immunoSEQ multiplex PCR, the repertoire was profiled, and TCRdb retains in-frame clones only, with some absent. V and J calls and clone size are copied from that table; D and trimming were computed from the DNA. The data contain about 190,000 clones, 70% to 90% of them singletons. The receptor's source is a man between 60 and 70 years old with active or convalescent COVID-19. The chain uses TRBV5-6 and TRBJ2-3; TRBD2 matches at 7 bases. Sequences were obtained from peripheral blood. The CDR3 sequence: CASSPGGINTDTQYF. The CDR3 coding sequence is TGTGCCAGCAGCCCGGGGGGAATTAACACAGATACGCAGTATTTT.